The 8 T cell receptor beta chains presented below share a single source sample, sequenced in a study of tumor and adjacent non-tumor tissue in lung cancer. This sample's RNA came from whole unsorted tissue. Three rounds of nested PCR, following a modified ARM-PCR protocol, produced the TCRbeta library. TCRdb passed the multiplex PCR reads through MiXCR, listing each CDR3 protein once. The sample consists of approximately 86,000 distinct CDR3 sequences, roughly 72% of them appearing once. Material: lung tumor tissue. The receptors originated from a woman in her forties with non-small cell lung cancer.

In the case of this clonotype: Possible read error: a much larger clone is one base away. V is TRBV20-1 and J is TRBJ1-1; a weak D match, TRBD1 (6 bases). The germline V gene has CDR1 DFQATT and CDR2 SNEGSKA (reference sequence). The V gene lost 6 bases and the J gene lost 10 bases, with 18 bases spanning the gap. The length of the CDR3 is 12 residues. Here the CDR3 DNA reads TGCAGTGCCCCGACCACAGGGAAGGTAGCTTTCTTT. This encodes CSAPTTGKVAFF.

This clonotype was seen many times. The CDR3 DNA reads TGTGCCAGCAGCTTGGAAGCAGGGGCCGCTGGAAACACCATATATTTT. Encoded protein: CASSLEAGAAGNTIYF. The rearrangement uses TRBV5-5 and TRBJ1-3; a weak D match, TRBD1 (6 bases). Germline-derived CDR1 and CDR2 are SGHKS and YYEKEE (reference sequence). This CDR3 has 16 residues. Deletions cut 0 bases from V and 2 bases from J, with 12 bases between. The entire variable domain, with the rest obtained from reference TRBV5-5 and TRBJ1-3, is as follows: DAGVTQSPTHLIKTRGQQVTLRCSPISGHKSVSWYQQVLGQGPQFIFQYYEKEERGRGNFPDRFSARQFPNYSSELNVNALLLGDSALYLCASSLEAGAAGNTIYFGEGSWLTVV.

As concerns this clonotype: A read error may produce the germline difference seen at one junction end. The chain recombines TRBV4-1 with TRBJ1-6; D is unclear. CDR1 is MGHRA and CDR2 is YSYEKL in the germline V gene. The CDR3 totals 16 residues. Here the CDR3 reads CASSQVGPSGISPLHF. For the CDR3, the DNA is TGTGCCAGCAGCCAAGTAGGTCCAAGTGGTATTTCACCCCTCCACTTT.

As regards this clonotype: At one end the junction does not follow the germline gene, possibly because of a read error. V is TRBV20-1 and J is TRBJ2-7, with TRBD1 as a possible D gene (6 bases). The CDR3 loop spans 12 amino acids. The germline gives CDR1 DFQATT, CDR2 SNEGSKA (reference sequence). CDR3 DNA: TGCCGTGCCACCGGACAGAGCTACGAGCAGTACTTC. Translated: CRATGQSYEQYF.

This clonotype was counted many times. The chain employs TRBV10-3 and TRBJ1-6; no reliable D call. V was clipped by 2 bases and J by 14 bases, with 13 bases between them. Germline loops: CDR1 ENHRY, CDR2 SYGVKD. This CDR3 is built from 13 residues. CDR3 loop: CAISERDQEALHF. The CDR3 DNA follows: TGTGCCATCAGTGAGAGGGATCAGGAGGCCCTCCACTTT.

Concerning this clonotype itself: Just one base apart from a much larger clone, this may be a read error. As the CDR3 is not closed by the conserved phenylalanine or tryptophan, this likely results from a read error. Here the CDR3 DNA reads TGCAGCGTCGAGACTAGCGGGATTCGCAATGAGCAGTTCTTA. Translating gives CSVETSGIRNEQFL. V gene TRBV29-1 combines with J gene TRBJ2-1; 11 nucleotides align to TRBD2. With V trimmed by 6 bases and J by 6 bases, 7 bases remained unmatched. Germline V gene data show CDR1 as SQVTM and CDR2 as ANQGSEA. The CDR3 consists of 14 residues.

The V gene is TRBV12-3 or TRBV12-4, the J gene TRBJ1-5, with D perhaps matching TRBD1 (5 bases). There are 14 residues in the CDR3. CDR3 sequence reads: CISSYGGKNQPQHF. For the CDR3, the DNA is TGTATCAGCAGTTACGGGGGGAAAAATCAGCCCCAGCATTTT.

This clonotype was seen once. The rearrangement links TRBV11-2 to TRBJ2-1, with D hard to call. The CDR3 is made up of 15 amino acids. V lost 9 bases and J lost 8, with 23 bases in between. Germline V gene sequence: CDR1 SGHAT, CDR2 FQNNGV. The CDR3 DNA reads as TGTGCCAGTTGCCCATCTTTGGCAAGCGTTCATGAGCAGTTCTTC. It specifies CASCPSLASVHEQFF.